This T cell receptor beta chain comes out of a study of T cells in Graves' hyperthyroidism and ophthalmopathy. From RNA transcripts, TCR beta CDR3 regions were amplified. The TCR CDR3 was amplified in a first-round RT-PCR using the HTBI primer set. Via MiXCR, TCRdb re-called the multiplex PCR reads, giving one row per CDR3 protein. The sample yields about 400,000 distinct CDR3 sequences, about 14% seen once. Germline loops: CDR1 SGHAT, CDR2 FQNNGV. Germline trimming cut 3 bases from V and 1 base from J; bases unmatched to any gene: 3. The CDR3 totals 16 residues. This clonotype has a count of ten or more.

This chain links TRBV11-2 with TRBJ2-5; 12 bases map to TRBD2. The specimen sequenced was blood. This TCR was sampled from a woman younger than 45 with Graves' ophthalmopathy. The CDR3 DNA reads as TGTGCCAGCAGCTTCAGACTAGCGGGGGTCCAAGAGACCCAGTACTTC. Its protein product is CASSFRLAGVQETQYF.